This entry lists 18 T cell receptor beta chains sequenced from one sample in a study of cytotoxic CD8 clonotypes in ibrutinib-treated CLL (dated by TCRdb to about 2021). Receptors were amplified or captured by the immunoSEQ multiplex PCR assay. Drawn from immuneACCESS, this table holds only the in-frame rearrangements with V and J called that TCRdb kept. Clones are partly lost; checked studies trace under half to an unresolved V gene and leave the rest unexplained. This sample lists tens of thousands of clones; about 47% were detected once. Of the sample, under 20% is held by the ten largest clones. The starting material was PBMCs, obtained before ibrutinib treatment. These receptors all come from a human donor with chronic lymphocytic leukemia.

This clone was picked up many times. The V call is TRBV6-4, the J call TRBJ1-2, with unresolved D. CDR1 is MRHNA, CDR2 SNTAGT, per germline. The germline V and J ends were trimmed by 4 bases and 8 bases, with 14 bases remaining between them. This CDR3 region has 13 residues. This CDR3 reads CASSALVGVGYTF. In DNA form, the CDR3 reads TGTGCCAGCAGTGCCCTCGTCGGAGTAGGCTACACCTTC.

The chain has TRBV9 and TRBJ1-2; D uncertain. Germline CDR1 reads SGDLS; CDR2 reads YYNGEE. The CDR3 length is 15 residues. The V and J ends lost 0 bases and 5 bases respectively, with 14 bases between them. The CDR3 reads CASSVGSGDVYGYTF. The DNA for the CDR3 is TGTGCCAGCAGCGTAGGCTCAGGAGACGTTTATGGCTACACCTTC. The entire variable domain, with the rest obtained from reference TRBV9 and TRBJ1-2, is as follows: DSGVTQTPKHLITATGQRVTLRCSPRSGDLSVYWYQQSLDQGLQFLIQYYNGEERAKGNILERFSAQQFPDLHSELNLSSLELGDSALYFCASSVGSGDVYGYTFGSGTRLTVV.

V and J are TRBV6-5 and TRBJ2-7; weak D call: TRBD2 (5 bases). This CDR3 has 14 amino acids. Germline loops: CDR1 MNHEY, CDR2 SVGAGI. Deletions cut 2 bases from V and 1 base from J, with 9 bases between. This CDR3 reads CASSYIRDSYEQYF. For the CDR3, the DNA is TGTGCCAGCAGTTACATTCGGGATTCCTACGAGCAGTACTTC.

V usage is TRBV19 and J usage is TRBJ2-5; 7 bases agree with TRBD2. The V segment lost 2 bases and the J segment 5 bases; nucleotides outside the gene matches: 8. Germline CDR1 and CDR2: LNHDA and SQIVND (reference sequence). The CDR3 has 15 residues. CDR3 residues: CASSIFGGGDETQYF. CDR3 sequence (DNA): TGTGCCAGTAGTATATTCGGGGGAGGGGACGAGACCCAGTACTTC.

This clone was seen more than once but under ten times. The rearrangement joins TRBV30 to TRBJ1-6; D not certain. CDR1 is GTSNPN and CDR2 is SVGIG in the germline V gene (reference sequence). The V end lost 5 bases, the J end lost 7 bases, and 12 bases lay between the germline ends. The CDR3 has 13 amino acids. CDR3 residues: CAWGGRPNSPLHF. The CDR3, as DNA: TGTGCCTGGGGCGGGCGACCGAATTCACCCCTCCACTTT.

The chain couples TRBV10-1 to TRBJ1-6, with a tentative D call TRBD1 (5 bases). Looked up from germline, CDR1 is WNHNN and CDR2 is SYGVQD (reference sequence). This CDR3 region has 13 residues. Trimming cost V 0 bases and J 14 bases, with 11 bases left between them. The CDR3 bases are TGCGCCAGCAGTGAGTCCGGGACTGCTGCCCTCCACTTT. This translates into CASSESGTAALHF.

This clone has just a few counts. The chain links TRBV19 to TRBJ1-2; maybe TRBD1 (6 bases). CDR1 and CDR2 from the germline V gene are LNHDA and SQIVND (reference sequence). CDR3 length: 13 residues. The V end was cut by 3 bases, the J end by 8 bases, with 13 bases between. CDR3: CASSIRSRGGYTF. As DNA, the CDR3 is TGTGCCAGTAGTATTAGGTCCAGGGGCGGCTACACCTTC.

The V gene is TRBV7-8, the J gene TRBJ2-7, with D possibly matching TRBD2 (5 bases). V was pared by 5 bases and J by 1 base, with 18 bases between. CDR1 is SGHVS, CDR2 FQNEAQ, per germline. The CDR3 sequence is 16 residues long. The CDR3 is CASSDTHPGGSYEQYF. The CDR3, as DNA: TGTGCCAGCAGCGATACACACCCCGGAGGTTCCTACGAGCAGTACTTC.

The chain recombines TRBV10-3 with TRBJ1-5, with a tentative D call TRBD1 (5 bases). The CDR3 extends over 14 amino acids. V was cut by 4 bases and J by 2 bases, with 9 bases left in between. Germline V lookup: CDR1 ENHRY, CDR2 SYGVKD. CDR3 sequence: CAISVGGGNQPQHF. CDR3 DNA sequence: TGTGCCATCAGTGTCGGGGGAGGCAATCAGCCCCAGCATTTT.

This chain uses TRBV2 with TRBJ2-7; D tentatively fits TRBD1 or TRBD2 (6 bases each). Per the germline V gene, CDR1 is SNHLY and CDR2 is FYNNEI. The ends were cut back, 7 bases at V and 2 bases at J, with 15 bases in the middle. The CDR3 is made up of 14 amino acids. CDR3 in DNA: TGTGCCAGCATCTTGGGGGGCCCGACCTACGAGCAGTACTTC. It encodes CASILGGPTYEQYF. Full variable domain (rest looked up from reference TRBV2 and TRBJ2-7): EPEVTQTPSHQVTQMGQEVILRCVPISNHLYFYWYRQILGQKVEFLVSFYNNEISEKSEIFDDQFSVERPDGSNFTLKIRSTKLEDSAMYFCASILGGPTYEQYFGPGTRLTVT.

This chain joins TRBV7-2 and TRBJ2-3; tentatively, D is TRBD1 (5 bases). The CDR3 has 15 residues. CDR1 is SGHTA and CDR2 is FQGNSA in the germline V gene. V was shortened by 5 bases and J by 2 bases, with 14 bases between the two germline ends. In DNA form, the CDR3 reads TGTGCCAGCAGCCAGTTTAGGGGATTCACAGATACGCAGTATTTT. Translated: CASSQFRGFTDTQYF.

This clone was detected only a few times. This chain joins TRBV4-1 and TRBJ2-3, with D unresolved. Germline-derived CDR1 and CDR2 are MGHRA and YSYEKL. CDR3 length: 15 amino acids. V was shortened by 7 bases and J by 3 bases, with 17 bases between the two germline ends. Here the CDR3 DNA reads TGCGCCAGCAACGGTGCTCTGGGCTCGACAGATACGCAGTATTTT. As protein: CASNGALGSTDTQYF.

This clone was counted a few times. The gene calls are TRBV6-5 and TRBJ1-1, with D possibly TRBD1 on 5 matching bases. The CDR3 sequence is 15 residues long. The V and J ends lost 7 bases and 0 bases respectively, with 15 bases between them. Germline assignment: CDR1 MNHEY and CDR2 SVGAGI. CDR3 amino acids: CASTEWGGVNTEAFF. CDR3 sequence (DNA): TGTGCCAGCACCGAGTGGGGAGGGGTGAACACTGAAGCTTTCTTT.

The sample holds one count of this clone. The chain links TRBV19 to TRBJ2-3; possibly TRBD2 for D (7 bases). There are 12 residues in the CDR3. V was pared by 1 base and J by 12 bases, with 11 bases between. Germline V gives CDR1 LNHDA, CDR2 SQIVND (reference sequence). CDR3 in amino acids: CASSIAGGPQYF. Written as DNA, the CDR3 is TGTGCCAGTAGTATAGCCGGGGGGCCCCAGTATTTT.

This clone was observed a handful of times. V gene TRBV2 combines with J gene TRBJ1-3; D is possibly TRBD1 (5 bases). The germline V and J ends were trimmed by 7 bases and 0 bases, with 10 bases remaining between them. The germline V gene has CDR1 SNHLY and CDR2 FYNNEI. The CDR3 contains 14 residues. In nucleotides, the CDR3 is TGTGCCAGCATGTGGGACTACTCTGGAAACACCATATATTTT. It encodes CASMWDYSGNTIYF.

In its sample, this clone was seen a few times. CDR3 in amino acids: CASSHLGQGGYGYTF. The CDR3 nucleotides are TGTGCCAGTAGCCACCTTGGGCAGGGTGGTTATGGCTACACCTTC. J is TRBJ1-2 and V is TRBV19, with D perhaps TRBD1 (5 bases). V lost 6 bases and J 5 bases, leaving 19 bases between the germline ends. Germline-derived CDR1 and CDR2 are LNHDA and SQIVND (reference sequence). This CDR3 has 15 residues.

The chain couples TRBV10-1 to TRBJ1-1; D uncertain. Germline values: CDR1 WNHNN, CDR2 SYGVQD (reference sequence). CDR3 length equals 14 residues. V was trimmed by 0 bases and J by 1 base, leaving 6 bases between them. CDR3 DNA: TGCGCCAGCAGTGAGTCGCACGAGAACACTGAAGCTTTCTTT. Translated, it gives CASSESHENTEAFF.

The genes are TRBV27 and TRBJ1-5, with D uncertain. Trimming left V 5 bases short and J 2 bases short, with 16 bases between. This CDR3 comprises 16 residues. Germline-derived CDR1 and CDR2 are MNHEY and SMNVEV (reference sequence). CDR3 amino acids: CASSKTWAVGNQPQHF. As DNA, the CDR3 is TGTGCCAGCAGTAAAACCTGGGCCGTCGGCAATCAGCCCCAGCATTTT.